The TCR beta chain described here comes from a study of blood T cell repertoires in COVID-19. Overall study context: Donors in the United States, Italy and Spain gave samples during acute or convalescent COVID-19. T cells, B-cell-depleted T cells, or PBMCs supplied cDNA or gDNA.

Authors' analysis steps: For nucleated cells, counts were estimated from reference gene primer amplification. TCRdb's table, derived via immunoSEQ multiplex PCR, lists solely in-frame clones and lacks some. V, J and clone size derive from that table, while D and trimming were established from the DNA sequence. This table has 65,000 to 90,000 clones, about four fifths appearing once. CDR3 size: 15 residues. Trimming at V came to 2 bases and at J to 4 bases, leaving 7 bases not matched to a gene. Per germline, CDR1 SGDLS and CDR2 YYNGEE. The sequence was collected from an older woman with acute or convalescent COVID-19. The specimen sequenced was peripheral blood. The chain employs TRBV9 and TRBJ2-7, with 9 bases lining up with TRBD1. CDR3 sequence: CASSVETGGSYEQYF. The DNA of the CDR3 is TGTGCCAGCAGCGTGGAGACAGGGGGGTCTTACGAGCAGTACTTC.